The subject of this entry is one T cell receptor (beta chain). Its antigen is undetermined. Profiled with immunoSEQ multiplex PCR; TCRdb holds only in-frame clones, not every one. The profile shows roughly 1,000,000 clones, 70% to 80% of them singletons. The data are from a study of shared clonotypes between healthy human individuals. In the study overall: Contributing individuals were two females and a few males aged 18 to 49. Three CD4 naive, three CD4 memory, two CD8 naive and one CD8 memory plate were used per donor.

Study conclusions and caveats: Only blood underwent sampling, and tissue repertoires likely differ.

Trimming cost V 4 bases and J 0 bases; bases outside gene matches: 7. This CDR3 has 16 amino acids. Looked up from germline, CDR1 is SGHRS and CDR2 is YFSETQ. This chain links TRBV5-1 with TRBJ2-3, with 8 bases identical to TRBD1. Material for sequencing was memory CD4+ T cells from PBMCs. Subset described: CD45RA-negative fraction. The clonotype originates from a man between 18 and 29 years old in good health. Some clones in this sample may be carry-over from other donors' samples. The CDR3 reads CASSRTGSTSTDTQYF. Here the CDR3 DNA reads TGCGCCAGCAGCCGGACAGGGAGCACTAGCACAGATACGCAGTATTTT.